These 22 T cell receptor beta chains share one sample of origin, sequenced in a study of EBV T-cell therapy then PD-1 blockade in nasopharyngeal carcinoma. Treatment: AdE1-LMPpoly-expanded autologous EBV-specific T-cell therapy followed by anti-PD-1 nivolumab. What these receptors recognize is not known. Profiling relied on immunoSEQ multiplex PCR, and the TCRdb table lists in-frame clones only, not all of them. The table records more than 15,000 clones, around four fifths of them present only once. The input for sequencing was CD8+ T cells from blood, taken at day 0 from a patient whose treatment included autologous EBV-specific T cells and nivolumab. These receptors were collected from a man aged 40-49 years with nasopharyngeal carcinoma.

V usage is TRBV30 and J usage is TRBJ1-6; D remains unclear. The V end was cut by 3 bases, the J end by 0 bases, with 0 bases between. Germline lookup yields CDR1 GTSNPN and CDR2 SVGIG (reference sequence). This CDR3 contains 12 residues. The CDR3 coding sequence is TGTGCCTGGAGCTCCTATAATTCACCCCTCCACTTT. The encoded protein is CAWSSYNSPLHF. The full variable domain, in which reference TRBV30 and TRBJ1-6 provide the parts outside the CDR3, is SQTIHQWPATLVQPVGSPLSLECTVEGTSNPNLYWYRQAAGRGLQLLFYSVGIGQISSEVPQNLSASRPQDRQFILSSKKLLLSDSGFYLCAWSSYNSPLHFGNGTRLTVT.

The chain uses TRBV7-3 and TRBJ1-4; D gene ambiguous. V lost 7 bases and J lost 6, with 33 bases in between. The CDR3 runs to 20 residues. Per germline, CDR1 SGHTA and CDR2 FQGTGA. CDR3 sequence: CASTLGIGTPAGGNHEKLFF. The CDR3 DNA reads as TGTGCCAGCACCCTGGGAATTGGAACCCCAGCGGGAGGGAACCATGAAAAACTGTTTTTT.

CDR3 DNA sequence: TGTGCCAGCGCATATAGACAGGGGGCGGGAAATGAGCAGTTCTTC. Amino acid sequence: CASAYRQGAGNEQFF. The J gene is TRBJ2-1, the V gene TRBV6-4; 10 bases map to TRBD1. This CDR3 comprises 15 residues. Germline V gene lookup returns CDR1 MRHNA and CDR2 SNTAGT. The junction had 11 bases not matched to a gene; V was cut back by 8 bases and J by 7 bases.

The CDR3 bases are TGTGCCAGCAGCGTAGGGAGATTGCCCACTGAAGCTTTCTTT. It specifies CASSVGRLPTEAFF. V is TRBV9 and J is TRBJ1-1; the D is unclear. Germline V gene lookup returns CDR1 SGDLS and CDR2 YYNGEE. Deletions cut 0 bases from V and 4 bases from J, with 10 bases between. The CDR3 totals 14 residues.

By its share, this clone is medium-sized. The CDR3 coding sequence is TGTGCCAGCAGCCCAGATCTTTTCGGGTCCGTCGCTGAAGCTTTCTTT. Encoded protein: CASSPDLFGSVAEAFF. V and J are TRBV3-1 (or the pseudogene TRBV3-2) and TRBJ1-1; no reliable D call. Trimming shortened V by 4 bases and J by 6 bases, and 21 bases separated the two germline ends. This CDR3 has 16 amino acids. Germline CDR1 LGHDT, CDR2 YNNKEL (reference sequence).

The chain combines TRBV19 with TRBJ2-5, with D maybe TRBD2 (5 bases). The ends were cut back, 3 bases at V and 4 bases at J, with 12 bases in the middle. Looked up from germline, CDR1 is LNHDA and CDR2 is SQIVND (reference sequence). The CDR3 is 14 amino acids. Here the CDR3 DNA reads TGTGCCAGTAGTATTAAGTGGGAGACAGAGACCCAGTACTTC. Translating gives CASSIKWETETQYF.

This clone was recorded a few times. The chain couples TRBV6-1 to TRBJ2-2, with 11 positions matching TRBD2. This CDR3 region has 16 residues. Germline CDR1 is MNHNS and CDR2 is SASEGT. Trimming removed 2 bases from V and 1 base from J; junction bases left unmatched: 0. The CDR3 reads CASSELAGGNTGELFF. CDR3 DNA sequence: TGTGCCAGCAGTGAACTAGCGGGGGGGAACACCGGGGAGCTGTTTTTT.

The chain joins TRBV10-1 to TRBJ2-3; D gene uncertain. Trimming took 7 bases from V and 2 from J, leaving 13 bases between them. This CDR3 is built from 14 residues. CDR1 and CDR2 (germline): WNHNN, SYGVQD (reference sequence). DNA of the CDR3: TGCGCCAGCACTGCGTGCCTTTCCACAGATACGCAGTATTTT. Translated: CASTACLSTDTQYF.

The gene calls are TRBV10-2 and TRBJ1-1; a weak D match, TRBD1 (6 bases). V was cut by 10 bases and J by 1 base, with 13 bases left in between. CDR3 length: 13 residues. The germline V gene encodes CDR1 WSHSY and CDR2 SAAADI. The CDR3 nucleotides read TGCGCCACCCAACAGGGCCCGAACACTGAAGCTTTCTTT. Amino acid sequence: CATQQGPNTEAFF.

The V and J genes are TRBV5-6 and TRBJ1-1; 7 bases match TRBD1. CDR1 and CDR2 (germline): SGHDT, YYEEEE. The CDR3 consists of 16 residues. V dropped 4 bases and J dropped 4; count of bases not matched to a gene: 13. The CDR3 region has the DNA TGTGCCAGCAGCCATTACAGGGGCGGGTGGAGCACTGAAGCTTTCTTT. Translated: CASSHYRGGWSTEAFF.

This clone is medium-sized within its sample. The chain carries TRBV19 and TRBJ1-1; 8 nucleotides agree with TRBD1. After removal of 3 bases from V and 6 bases from J, the junction contained 9 bases not matched to a gene. This CDR3 has 15 residues. The germline CDR1 and CDR2 sequences are LNHDA and SQIVND (reference sequence). DNA for the CDR3: TGTGCCAGTAGTATTGGGGCAGGGGGCTTACCTGAAGCTTTCTTT. Protein: CASSIGAGGLPEAFF.

V gene TRBV6-4 combines with J gene TRBJ1-5; D gene unclear. Trimming took off 5 bases at V and 1 base at J, with 6 bases between the two ends. There are 13 residues in the CDR3. Germline-derived CDR1 and CDR2 are MRHNA and SNTAGT. Written as DNA, the CDR3 is TGTGCCAGCAGTCCGGGGAGCAATCAGCCCCAGCATTTT. This encodes CASSPGSNQPQHF.

This clone was observed a single time. The V and J genes are TRBV24-1 and TRBJ1-5, with no clear D. With 4 bases removed from V and 5 bases from J, the gap between germline ends came to 11 bases. CDR1 KGHDR and CDR2 SFDVKD come from the germline V gene. The CDR3 contains 14 residues. The CDR3 is CATSERQKYQPQHF. As DNA, the CDR3 is TGTGCCACCAGTGAACGTCAGAAATATCAGCCCCAGCATTTT.

The V gene is TRBV10-1, the J gene TRBJ1-5; D uncertain. V was cut by 9 bases and J by 2 bases, with 17 bases left in between. Germline-derived CDR1 and CDR2 are WNHNN and SYGVQD (reference sequence). This CDR3 has 15 residues. CDR3 DNA: TGCGCCAGTACTGAGGAAGGGAGTCGCAATCAGCCCCAGCATTTT. Translation gives CASTEEGSRNQPQHF.

The chain employs TRBV4-3 and TRBJ2-1; no firm D call. This CDR3 is 13 amino acids long. Trimming pared 1 base from V and 7 bases from J, leaving 8 bases between. Per germline, CDR1 LGHNA and CDR2 YSLEER. The CDR3 protein is CASSQVAANEQFF. As DNA, the CDR3 is TGCGCCAGCAGCCAAGTCGCGGCTAATGAGCAGTTCTTC.

The chain joins TRBV10-3 to TRBJ1-3; TRBD1 might be the D (6 bases). The CDR3 is made up of 16 amino acids. CDR1 and CDR2 from the germline V gene are ENHRY and SYGVKD. Deletions cut 0 bases from V and 2 bases from J, with 11 bases between. This CDR3 reads CAISESGGGTGNTIYF. The CDR3 bases are TGTGCCATCAGTGAGTCTGGGGGCGGCACTGGAAACACCATATATTTT.

The chain employs TRBV9 and TRBJ2-7; the match to TRBD2 covers 13 bases. CDR3 length: 15 amino acids. Germline values: CDR1 SGDLS, CDR2 YYNGEE. The junction had 5 bases not matched to a gene; V was cut back by 4 bases and J by 4 bases. CDR3 bases: TGTGCCAGCAGCCCCTCGGGACTAGCGGGGTACGAGCAGTACTTC. This codes for CASSPSGLAGYEQYF.

This chain joins TRBV2 and TRBJ2-6, with 10 bases matching TRBD1. Losses at the gene ends were 7 bases for V and 0 bases for J; bases not matched to a gene: 3. Looked up from germline, CDR1 is SNHLY and CDR2 is FYNNEI. This CDR3 is built from 16 residues. The CDR3: CASIGTGASGANVLTF. The CDR3 DNA is TGTGCCAGCATTGGGACAGGGGCCTCTGGGGCCAACGTCCTGACTTTC.

The V and J genes are TRBV4-3 and TRBJ2-6; tentative D call: TRBD1 (5 bases). Germline V gene lookup returns CDR1 LGHNA and CDR2 YSLEER. V was clipped by 4 bases and J by 4 bases, with 14 bases between them. The CDR3 runs to 16 residues. The CDR3 region is CASSPTSGSGANVLTF. DNA of the CDR3: TGCGCCAGCAGCCCTACATCAGGGTCCGGGGCCAACGTCCTGACTTTC.

J is TRBJ1-6 and V is TRBV9; D unresolved. The germline gives CDR1 SGDLS, CDR2 YYNGEE. With 4 bases removed from V and 7 bases from J, the gap between germline ends came to 9 bases. The CDR3 sequence is 13 residues long. The CDR3 coding sequence is TGTGCCAGCAGCCCCGCGGGGAATTCACCCCTCCACTTT. This codes for CASSPAGNSPLHF.

The rearrangement links TRBV7-2 to TRBJ2-2; D is perhaps TRBD1 or TRBD2 (5 bases each). The CDR3 runs 17 residues. Trimming took off 0 bases at V and 1 base at J, with 12 bases between the two ends. CDR1 is SGHTA, CDR2 FQGNSA, per germline. The CDR3 is CASSLAYRTLNTGELFF. CDR3 DNA: TGTGCCAGCAGCTTAGCATACAGGACTTTGAACACCGGGGAGCTGTTTTTT.

This clone was observed a single time. The chain is built from TRBV10-3 and TRBJ2-3; D call uncertain. The V end lost 0 bases, the J end lost 6 bases, and 19 bases lay between the germline ends. The CDR3 extends over 17 amino acids. CDR1 ENHRY and CDR2 SYGVKD come from the germline V gene. The CDR3 loop is CAISESGRAGSLDTQYF. DNA of the CDR3: TGTGCCATCAGTGAGTCAGGCCGTGCTGGGTCTTTGGATACGCAGTATTTT.